This T cell receptor beta chain originates from a study of cytomegalovirus exposure and HLA in healthy donors. At the level of the study: The study's early data release held about 80 million unique TCRs from HLA-typed donors. Findings and caveats of the study: Follow-up analysis found HLA locus-dependent TCR association rates, highest for DRB1 and lowest for HLA-C.

The study ran its PCR with 60 Vbeta and 13 Jbeta primers. Some clones are missing from TCRdb's copy, which holds only in-frame ones; the method was immunoSEQ multiplex PCR. The sample holds 73,000 or so clones, roughly two thirds seen once. Worth noting for this clone: What it recognizes is unknown.

Trimming cost V 3 bases and J 4 bases, with 9 bases left between them. The CDR3 runs to 14 residues. The germline gives CDR1 SGHTA, CDR2 FQGNSA. The chain combines TRBV7-2 with TRBJ2-2; the D is unclear. The material sequenced was PBMCs. This receptor was obtained from a woman between 35 and 50 years old in good health and CMV-seropositive. The CDR3 region is CASSFGLVTGELFF. The CDR3 DNA is TGTGCCAGCAGCTTCGGTTTGGTCACCGGGGAGCTGTTTTTT.